Described below is a single T cell receptor (beta chain) sequence and its context. This entry comes from a study of control samples from healthy donors and cancer patients. The table came from immunoSEQ multiplex PCR; TCRdb's copy has only in-frame clones and leaves some out. The sample includes approximately 180,000 clones, approximately 94% seen only once; the top ten take about 1.4%. The CDR3 has 15 residues. Germline-derived CDR1 and CDR2 are ENHRY and SYGVKD. Between the trimmed V and J ends, which lost 2 bases and 2 bases, there was a span of 9 bases. Sample: blood. V and J are TRBV10-3 and TRBJ2-2; D remains ambiguous. This receptor was taken from a young woman in good health. The CDR3 DNA follows: TGTGCCATCAGTGAGAGGAACGGAAACACCGGGGAGCTGTTTTTT. Its translation is CAISERNGNTGELFF.